One sample yielded the 10 T cell receptor beta chains listed below, sequenced in a study of identical twins. TCRdb passed the 5' RACE reads through MiXCR, listing each CDR3 protein once. The table lists approximately 890,000 distinct CDR3 sequences, roughly an eighth of them singletons. These data were also reused for a study on yellow fever vaccine responses in identical twins.

Sequenced sample: PBMCs. These receptors were taken from a woman aged 18 to 35 in good health.

This clonotype was counted between two and nine times. V is TRBV10-3 and J is TRBJ1-2; no clear D. Germline values: CDR1 ENHRY, CDR2 SYGVKD. Trimming stripped 4 bases from V and 6 bases from J, with 15 bases between. This CDR3 is 14 amino acids long. The CDR3 spells CAISAGQSTNGYTF. Here the CDR3 DNA reads TGTGCCATCAGTGCCGGTCAGAGCACAAATGGCTACACCTTC.

The gene calls are TRBV4-1 and TRBJ2-3, with 7 bases that match TRBD2. J lost 0 bases, V lost 3 bases, and 6 bases had no gene match. Germline CDR1 and CDR2: MGHRA and YSYEKL. The CDR3 spans 16 residues. CDR3 DNA sequence: TGCGCCAGCAGCCATCGGGACTACCCTAGCACAGATACGCAGTATTTT. It encodes CASSHRDYPSTDTQYF.

The J gene is TRBJ1-6, the V gene TRBV6-5, with TRBD1 matching over 7 bases. After removal of 1 base from V and 7 bases from J, the junction contained 4 bases not matched to a gene. The CDR3 loop spans 15 amino acids. The germline V gene encodes CDR1 MNHEY and CDR2 SVGAGI. Written as DNA, the CDR3 is TGTGCCAGCAGTTACTTGGGGACAGAGAATTCACCCCTCCACTTT. Residues: CASSYLGTENSPLHF.

The V call is TRBV28, the J call TRBJ1-5; 7 bases line up with TRBD1. Germline CDR1 and CDR2: MDHEN and SYDVKM. The ends lost 6 bases at V and 3 bases at J; junction bases unmatched: 8. The CDR3 runs to 15 residues. The CDR3 loop reads CASSSGQANNQPQHF. CDR3 coding DNA: TGTGCCAGCAGCTCTGGACAGGCGAACAATCAGCCCCAGCATTTT.

V usage is TRBV6-5 and J usage is TRBJ2-1; 10 positions agree with TRBD1. Trimming at V came to 7 bases and at J to 9 bases, leaving 6 bases not matched to a gene. Germline V lookup: CDR1 MNHEY, CDR2 SVGAGI. The CDR3 covers 13 residues. Here the CDR3 reads CASNSGTGVEQFF. Written as DNA, the CDR3 is TGTGCCAGCAATTCCGGGACAGGGGTTGAGCAGTTCTTC.

The chain is built from TRBV28 and TRBJ2-1; D perhaps matches TRBD2 (5 bases). In germline, CDR1 is MDHEN, CDR2 SYDVKM. The CDR3 consists of 13 residues. The germline V and J ends were trimmed by 2 bases and 5 bases, with 7 bases remaining between them. The CDR3, as DNA: TGTGCCAGCAGTTTACTCGGGAACAATGAGCAGTTCTTC. It is translated as CASSLLGNNEQFF.

The gene calls are TRBV5-6 and TRBJ2-3; no clear D gene. Germline-derived CDR1 and CDR2 are SGHDT and YYEEEE. The CDR3 sequence is 14 residues long. V was shortened by 0 bases and J by 6 bases, with 11 bases between the two germline ends. The CDR3 bases are TGTGCCAGCAGCTTGGTCCCTGATTGGGATACGCAGTATTTT. It is translated as CASSLVPDWDTQYF.

This clonotype was observed a few times. The J gene is TRBJ2-1, the V gene TRBV6-5; D possibly corresponds to TRBD1 (5 bases). The CDR3 extends over 17 amino acids. The germline CDR1 and CDR2 sequences are MNHEY and SVGAGI. The V and J ends lost 2 bases and 0 bases respectively, with 14 bases between them. CDR3 sequence reads: CASSYDGAETSYNEQFF. CDR3 nucleotide sequence: TGTGCCAGCAGTTACGATGGGGCGGAAACCTCCTACAATGAGCAGTTCTTC.

The chain is built from TRBV5-5 and TRBJ1-2; perhaps TRBD1 as D (5 bases). The V gene's germline CDR1 is SGHKS and CDR2 YYEKEE (reference sequence). The CDR3 runs to 15 residues. V was cut by 4 bases and J by 8 bases, with 21 bases left in between. This CDR3 is CASSLNPGLGEGYTF. As DNA, the CDR3 is TGTGCCAGCAGCCTGAATCCGGGACTAGGGGAAGGCTACACCTTC.

The chain carries TRBV4-1 and TRBJ1-1; D unresolved. Germline V lookup: CDR1 MGHRA, CDR2 YSYEKL. Trimming removed 1 base from V and 5 bases from J, with 8 bases in between. This CDR3 contains 13 residues. The chain's CDR3 is CASSQVVATEAFF. DNA of the CDR3: TGCGCCAGCAGCCAAGTGGTCGCGACTGAAGCTTTCTTT.